One sample yielded the 2 T cell receptor beta chains listed below, sequenced in a study of T cell repertoires in ileal Crohn's disease. The data were produced by immunoSEQ multiplex PCR, yet TCRdb's version contains in-frame clones alone and is incomplete. The sample contains 9,500 to 15,000 clones, around 81% of which appear only once. The material sequenced was ileal tissue. Source of these receptors: an adult with Crohn's disease.

The chain is built from TRBV29-1 and TRBJ2-3; 11 nucleotides match TRBD2. The CDR3 contains 16 residues. V shed 4 bases and J 4 bases; nucleotides not matched to a gene: 10. Germline CDR1 is SQVTM and CDR2 is ANQGSEA. CDR3 coding DNA: TGCAGCGTTGGGGGCCTAGCGGGAGGTTCGGCAGATACGCAGTATTTT. It specifies CSVGGLAGGSADTQYF.

The rearrangement uses TRBV5-1 and TRBJ2-2; tentatively, D is TRBD2 (6 bases). The CDR3 has 15 amino acids. Germline values: CDR1 SGHRS, CDR2 YFSETQ. Trimming took off 3 bases at V and 8 bases at J, with 17 bases between the two ends. The CDR3 loop is CASSWGGDGLGELFF. The CDR3, as DNA: TGCGCCAGCAGCTGGGGAGGTGACGGGCTGGGGGAGCTGTTTTTT. Supplemented by reference TRBV5-1 and TRBJ2-2, the full variable domain reads KAGVTQTPRYLIKTRGQQVTLSCSPISGHRSVSWYQQTPGQGLQFLFEYFSETQRNKGNFPGRFSGRQFSNSRSEMNVSTLELGDSALYLCASSWGGDGLGELFFGEGSRLTVL.